The 2 T cell receptor beta chains below all came from one sample that was sequenced in a study of cytomegalovirus exposure and HLA in healthy donors (dated by TCRdb to about 2017). The method behind the library was the immunoSEQ multiplex PCR assay. For the multiplex PCR, a mixture combining 60 forward primers for TCR Vbeta segments and 13 reverse primers for TCR Jbeta segments was used. The source is immuneACCESS, and TCRdb retained only in-frame sequences with V and J called. Part of the clones is not carried over; for the studies checked, unresolved V genes explain less than half of this, and the remainder is unexplained. The sample table lists more than 95,000 clones, 80% of them with a count of one. Clones ranked in the top ten supply around 10% of the sample. The specimen was PBMCs. Source of these receptors: a man younger than 45 in good health and CMV-seropositive.

The rearrangement joins TRBV7-8 to TRBJ2-5, with TRBD1 identical over 8 bases. The J call could be wrong; TRBJ2-7 is a better fit for the DNA end. Germline lookup yields CDR1 SGHVS and CDR2 FQNEAQ. The CDR3 is made up of 16 amino acids. This CDR3 is CASSLARTGLSYEQYF. The CDR3 bases are TGTGCCAGCAGCTTAGCGCGGACAGGGCTCTCCTACGAGCAGTACTTC.

A word on this clone: One junction end disagrees with the germline gene, perhaps due to a read error. V usage is TRBV19 and J usage is TRBJ2-4, with D maybe TRBD1 (6 bases). Germline V lookup: CDR1 LNHDA, CDR2 SQIVND (reference sequence). The CDR3 loop spans 16 amino acids. This CDR3 reads CASSILDSIAKNSQYF. The DNA of the CDR3 is TGTGCCAGTAGTATACTGGACAGCATAGCCAAAAACAGTCAGTACTTC.